The next 9 T cell receptor beta chains were all read from a single sample in a study of T-cell memory formation after mild COVID-19. In TCRdb, the 5' RACE reads were re-called with MiXCR into one record per CDR3 protein. The profile shows about 560,000 distinct CDR3 sequences, more than 15% of them singletons. Sequencing was done on a sample of PBMCs or a T cell subset sorted from them (not recorded which). Receptors were obtained from an adult woman who had mild COVID-19 (a few samples of this study predate the infection). Cell type and time point are not known.

The chain joins TRBV6-5 to TRBJ1-1; possibly TRBD1 for D (6 bases). CDR1 MNHEY and CDR2 SVGAGI come from the germline V gene. Trimming removed 1 base from V and 4 bases from J, with 13 bases in between. This CDR3 has 15 amino acids. The chain's CDR3 is CASSYFQGIGTEAFF. The CDR3 DNA sequence: TGTGCCAGCAGTTACTTTCAGGGGATTGGCACTGAAGCTTTCTTT.

This clonotype was seen a handful of times. The chain couples TRBV23-1 to TRBJ2-6; D remains ambiguous. Being an ORF, TRBV23-1 has a function that is uncertain. The CDR3 is 17 amino acids. V was shortened by 4 bases and J by 4 bases, with 17 bases between the two germline ends. This chain's CDR3 is CASSLAERSRGANVLTF. For the CDR3, the DNA is TGCGCCAGCAGTCTGGCAGAGCGATCCAGGGGGGCCAACGTCCTGACTTTC.

This clonotype was seen more than once but under ten times. The chain links TRBV14 to TRBJ2-7; 8 bases fit TRBD1. The CDR3 runs to 15 residues. Germline lookup yields CDR1 SGHDN and CDR2 FVKESK. Unmatched junction bases numbered 5, after V lost 1 base and J lost 3 bases. The CDR3 protein is CASSQGRTGFYEQYF. The CDR3 bases are TGTGCCAGCAGCCAAGGGAGGACAGGGTTCTACGAGCAGTACTTC.

This clonotype was recorded many times. V usage is TRBV12-3 or TRBV12-4 and J usage is TRBJ2-5; TRBD1 matches at 8 bases. The CDR3 spans 14 residues. V trimming: 6 bases; J trimming: 2 bases; junction bases outside the gene matches: 5. In DNA, the CDR3 is TGTGCCAGCAGCCTAGGGACAGGACAAGAGACCCAGTACTTC. Residues: CASSLGTGQETQYF.

This clonotype was counted only a few times. This chain connects TRBV3-1 to TRBJ1-2, with D tentatively TRBD1 (5 bases). Trimming removed 1 base from V and 8 bases from J, with 5 bases in between. The germline V gene has CDR1 LGHDT and CDR2 YNNKEL (reference sequence). CDR3 length equals 11 residues. CDR3 residues: CASSQAGGYTF. CDR3 in DNA: TGTGCCAGCAGCCAAGCAGGGGGCTACACCTTC.

This clonotype has at least ten counts. DNA of the CDR3: TGCGCCAGCAGCGCCGGGACAGGGGCAGGGCAGCCCCAGCATTTT. Translated, it gives CASSAGTGAGQPQHF. The genes are TRBV5-1 and TRBJ1-5, with 10 bases aligning to TRBD1. The length of the CDR3 is 15 residues. CDR1 is SGHRS and CDR2 is YFSETQ in the germline V gene. The V segment lost 4 bases and the J segment 7 bases; nucleotides outside the gene matches: 8.

The chain links TRBV5-1 to TRBJ2-2, with 8 positions matching TRBD2. Per the germline V gene, CDR1 is SGHRS and CDR2 is YFSETQ. V trimming: 1 base; J trimming: 7 bases; junction bases outside the gene matches: 9. The CDR3 consists of 16 residues. The CDR3 loop reads CASSLNFGTRDGELFF. For the CDR3, the DNA is TGCGCCAGCAGCTTGAACTTCGGGACTAGGGACGGGGAGCTGTTTTTT.

The chain joins TRBV6-5 to TRBJ2-7, with TRBD2 matching over 8 bases. Germline CDR1 reads MNHEY; CDR2 reads SVGAGI. CDR3 size: 17 residues. V dropped 0 bases and J dropped 1; count of bases not matched to a gene: 8. Written as DNA, the CDR3 is TGTGCCAGCAGTTACTCTCGTAGCGGGACTTCTTCCTACGAGCAGTACTTC. It specifies CASSYSRSGTSSYEQYF.

This clonotype came up many times. This chain links TRBV2 with TRBJ1-5, with D uncertain. V dropped 5 bases and J dropped 0 bases, with 11 bases sitting between them. This CDR3 contains 15 residues. In germline, CDR1 is SNHLY, CDR2 FYNNEI. For the CDR3, the DNA is TGTGCCAGCAGTCGAGACGACCCTAGCAATCAGCCCCAGCATTTT. It translates to CASSRDDPSNQPQHF.